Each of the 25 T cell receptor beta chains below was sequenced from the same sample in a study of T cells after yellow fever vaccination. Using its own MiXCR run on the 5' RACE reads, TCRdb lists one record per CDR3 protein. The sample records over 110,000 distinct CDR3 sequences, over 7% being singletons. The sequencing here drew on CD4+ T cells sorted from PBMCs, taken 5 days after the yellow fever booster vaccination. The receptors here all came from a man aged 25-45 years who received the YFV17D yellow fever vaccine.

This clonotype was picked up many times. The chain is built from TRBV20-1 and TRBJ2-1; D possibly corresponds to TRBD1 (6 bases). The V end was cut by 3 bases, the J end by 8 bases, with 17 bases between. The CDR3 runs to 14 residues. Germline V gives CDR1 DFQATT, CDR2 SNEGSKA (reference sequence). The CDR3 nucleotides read TGCAGTGCTAGTAGGGGGAGTCGGGTCTATGAGCAGTTCTTC. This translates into CSASRGSRVYEQFF.

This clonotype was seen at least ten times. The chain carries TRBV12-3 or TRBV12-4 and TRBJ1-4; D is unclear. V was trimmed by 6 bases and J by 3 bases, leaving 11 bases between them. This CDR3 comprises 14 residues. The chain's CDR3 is CASSPPPANEKLFF. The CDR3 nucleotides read TGTGCCAGCAGCCCCCCACCTGCTAATGAAAAACTGTTTTTT.

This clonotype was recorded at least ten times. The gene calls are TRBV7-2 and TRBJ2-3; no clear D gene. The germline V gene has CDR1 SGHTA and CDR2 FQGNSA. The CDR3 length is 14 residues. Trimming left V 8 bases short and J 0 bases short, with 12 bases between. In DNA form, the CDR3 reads TGTGCCAGCTCCCCTTACTCTAGCACAGATACGCAGTATTTT. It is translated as CASSPYSSTDTQYF.

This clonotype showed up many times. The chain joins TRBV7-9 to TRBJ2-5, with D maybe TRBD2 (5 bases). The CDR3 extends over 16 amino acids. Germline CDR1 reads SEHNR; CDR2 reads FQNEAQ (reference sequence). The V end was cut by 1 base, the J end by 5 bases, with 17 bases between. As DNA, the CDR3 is TGTGCCAGCAGCTTAGTCGCAGCTCCCCGGAGGGAGACCCAGTACTTC. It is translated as CASSLVAAPRRETQYF.

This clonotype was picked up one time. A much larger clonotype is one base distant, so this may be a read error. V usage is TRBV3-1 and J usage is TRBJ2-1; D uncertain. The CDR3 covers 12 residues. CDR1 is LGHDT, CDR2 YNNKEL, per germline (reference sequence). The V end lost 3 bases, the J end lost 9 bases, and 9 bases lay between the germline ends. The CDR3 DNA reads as TGTGCCAGCAGCCAGCGGAATGTTGAGCAGTTCTTC. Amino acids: CASSQRNVEQFF.

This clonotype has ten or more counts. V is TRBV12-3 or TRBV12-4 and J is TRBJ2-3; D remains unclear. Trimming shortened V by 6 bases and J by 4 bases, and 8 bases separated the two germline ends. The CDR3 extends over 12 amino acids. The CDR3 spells CASRLQPDTQYF. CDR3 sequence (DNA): TGTGCCAGCAGGCTTCAACCAGATACGCAGTATTTT.

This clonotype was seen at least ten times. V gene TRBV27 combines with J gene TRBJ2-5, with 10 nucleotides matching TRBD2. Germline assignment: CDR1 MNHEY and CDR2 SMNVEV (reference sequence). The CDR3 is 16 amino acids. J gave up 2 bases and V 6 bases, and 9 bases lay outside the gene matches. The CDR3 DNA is TGTGCCAGCAGGGCCCTAGATAGCGGGAGGCAAGAGACCCAGTACTTC. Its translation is CASRALDSGRQETQYF.

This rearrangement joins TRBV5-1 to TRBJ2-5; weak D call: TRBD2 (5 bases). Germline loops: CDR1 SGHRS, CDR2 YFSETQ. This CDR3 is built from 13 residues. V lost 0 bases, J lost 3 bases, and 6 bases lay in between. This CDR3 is CASSLERKETQYF. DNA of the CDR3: TGCGCCAGCAGCTTGGAGCGGAAAGAGACCCAGTACTTC.

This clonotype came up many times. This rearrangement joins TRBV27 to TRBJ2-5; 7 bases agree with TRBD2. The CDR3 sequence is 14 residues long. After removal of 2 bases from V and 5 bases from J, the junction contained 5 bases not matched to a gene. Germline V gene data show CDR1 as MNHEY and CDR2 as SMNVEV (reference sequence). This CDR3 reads CASSLTGGGETQYF. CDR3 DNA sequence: TGTGCCAGCAGTTTAACGGGGGGAGGGGAGACCCAGTACTTC.

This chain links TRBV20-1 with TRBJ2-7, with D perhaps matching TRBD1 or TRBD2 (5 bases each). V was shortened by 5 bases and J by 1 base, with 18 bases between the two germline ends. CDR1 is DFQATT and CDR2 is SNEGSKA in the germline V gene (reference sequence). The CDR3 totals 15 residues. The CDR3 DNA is TGCAGTGCTTTGGGACCACCAGCCCTATCCTACGAGCAGTACTTC. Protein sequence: CSALGPPALSYEQYF.

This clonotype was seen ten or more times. As DNA, the CDR3 is TGTGCCAGCAGTTTATTAGCGGGAGGGCCGAACACCGGGGAGCTGTTTTTT. Protein sequence: CASSLLAGGPNTGELFF. The chain employs TRBV28 and TRBJ2-2, with TRBD2 matching 11 bases. J lost 0 bases, V lost 1 base, and 1 base had no gene match. The CDR3 is 17 amino acids. CDR1 is MDHEN, CDR2 SYDVKM, per germline. The variable domain in full, completed from reference TRBV28 and TRBJ2-2, reads DVKVTQSSRYLVKRTGEKVFLECVQDMDHENMFWYRQDPGLGLRLIYFSYDVKMKEKGDIPEGYSVSREKKERFSLILESASTNQTSMYLCASSLLAGGPNTGELFFGEGSRLTVL.

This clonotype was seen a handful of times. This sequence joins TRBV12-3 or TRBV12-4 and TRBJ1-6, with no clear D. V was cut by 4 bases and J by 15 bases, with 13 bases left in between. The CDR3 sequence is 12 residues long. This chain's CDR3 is CASSSSGFDLHF. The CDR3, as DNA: TGTGCCAGCAGTTCCTCGGGCTTCGACCTCCACTTT.

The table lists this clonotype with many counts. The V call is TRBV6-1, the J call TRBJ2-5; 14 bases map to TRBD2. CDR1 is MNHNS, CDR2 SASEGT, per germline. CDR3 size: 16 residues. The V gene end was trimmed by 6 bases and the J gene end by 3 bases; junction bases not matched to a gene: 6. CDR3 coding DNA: TGTGCCAGCAGACTCCGACTAGCGGGAGGGAAAGAGACCCAGTACTTC. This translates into CASRLRLAGGKETQYF.

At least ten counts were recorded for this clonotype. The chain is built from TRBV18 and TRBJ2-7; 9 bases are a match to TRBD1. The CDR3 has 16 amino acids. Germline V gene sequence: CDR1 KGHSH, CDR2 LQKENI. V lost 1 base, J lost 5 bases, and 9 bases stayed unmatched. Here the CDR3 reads CASSPLAGQGGNEQYF. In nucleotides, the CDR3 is TGTGCCAGCTCACCACTCGCGGGACAGGGTGGCAACGAGCAGTACTTC. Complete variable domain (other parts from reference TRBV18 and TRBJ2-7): NAGVMQNPRHLVRRRGQEARLRCSPMKGHSHVYWYRQLPEEGLKFMVYLQKENIIDESGMPKERFSAEFPKEGPSILRIQQVVRGDSAAYFCASSPLAGQGGNEQYFGPGTRLTVT.

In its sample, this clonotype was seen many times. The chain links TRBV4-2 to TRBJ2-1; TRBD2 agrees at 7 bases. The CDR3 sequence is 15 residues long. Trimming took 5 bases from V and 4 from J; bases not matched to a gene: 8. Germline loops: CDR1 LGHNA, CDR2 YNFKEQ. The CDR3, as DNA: TGTGCCAGCAGCTTAAGCGGGGAATCTTACAATGAGCAGTTCTTC. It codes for CASSLSGESYNEQFF.

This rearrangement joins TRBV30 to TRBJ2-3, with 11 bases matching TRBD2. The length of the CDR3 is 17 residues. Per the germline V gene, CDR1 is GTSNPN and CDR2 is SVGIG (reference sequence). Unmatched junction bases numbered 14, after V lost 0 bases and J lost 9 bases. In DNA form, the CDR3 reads TGTGCCTGGAGTGTACTAGGGCTAGCGGGAGGAGTGTTGACGCAGTATTTT. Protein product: CAWSVLGLAGGVLTQYF.

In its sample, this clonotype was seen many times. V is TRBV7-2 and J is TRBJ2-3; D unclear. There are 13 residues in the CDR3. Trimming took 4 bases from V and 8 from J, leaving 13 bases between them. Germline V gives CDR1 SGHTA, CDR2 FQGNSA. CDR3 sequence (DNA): TGTGCCAGCAGCTCTAGTTTTACGGGTACGCAGTATTTT. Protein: CASSSSFTGTQYF.

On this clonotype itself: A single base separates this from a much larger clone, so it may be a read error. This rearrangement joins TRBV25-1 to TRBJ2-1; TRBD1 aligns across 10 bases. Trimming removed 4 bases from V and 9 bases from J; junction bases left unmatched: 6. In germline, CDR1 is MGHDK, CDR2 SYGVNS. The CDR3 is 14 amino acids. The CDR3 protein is CASSVRDRGGEQFF. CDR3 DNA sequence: TGTGCCAGCAGTGTACGGGACAGGGGCGGTGAGCAGTTCTTC.

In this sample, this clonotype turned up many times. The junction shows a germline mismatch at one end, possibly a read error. Here the CDR3 DNA reads TGTGCCAGCAGCTTAACCGGACAGGGCCTGGTCTTC. Translated, it gives CASSLTGQGLVF. The V gene is TRBV7-9, the J gene TRBJ2-7, with 8 bases aligning to TRBD1. Germline V gene data show CDR1 as SEHNR and CDR2 as FQNEAQ (reference sequence). CDR3 size: 12 residues.

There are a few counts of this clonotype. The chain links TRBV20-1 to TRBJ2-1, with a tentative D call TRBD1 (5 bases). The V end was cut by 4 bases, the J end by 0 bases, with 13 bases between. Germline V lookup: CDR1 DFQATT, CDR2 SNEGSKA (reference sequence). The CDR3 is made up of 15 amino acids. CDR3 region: CSAIQVLSSYNEQFF. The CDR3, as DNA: TGCAGTGCTATACAGGTTTTAAGCTCCTACAATGAGCAGTTCTTC.

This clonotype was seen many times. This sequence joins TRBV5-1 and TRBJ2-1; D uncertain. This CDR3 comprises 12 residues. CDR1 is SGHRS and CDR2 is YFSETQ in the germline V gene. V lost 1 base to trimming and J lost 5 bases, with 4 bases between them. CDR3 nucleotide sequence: TGCGCCAGCAGCTTGCTCAACAATGAGCAGTTCTTC. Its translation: CASSLLNNEQFF.

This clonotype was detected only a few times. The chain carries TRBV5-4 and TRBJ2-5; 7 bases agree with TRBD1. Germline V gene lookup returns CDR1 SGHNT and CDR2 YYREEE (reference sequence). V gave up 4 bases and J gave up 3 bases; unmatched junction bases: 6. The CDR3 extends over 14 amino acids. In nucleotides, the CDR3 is TGTGCCAGCAGCAGGGGACAGAACAAAGAGACCCAGTACTTC. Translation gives CASSRGQNKETQYF.

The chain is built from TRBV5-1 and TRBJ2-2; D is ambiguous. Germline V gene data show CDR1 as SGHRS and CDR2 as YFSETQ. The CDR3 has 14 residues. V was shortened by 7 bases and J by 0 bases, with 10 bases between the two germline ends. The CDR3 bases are TGCGCCAGCGGTGTCCGAACGAACACCGGGGAGCTGTTTTTT. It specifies CASGVRTNTGELFF.

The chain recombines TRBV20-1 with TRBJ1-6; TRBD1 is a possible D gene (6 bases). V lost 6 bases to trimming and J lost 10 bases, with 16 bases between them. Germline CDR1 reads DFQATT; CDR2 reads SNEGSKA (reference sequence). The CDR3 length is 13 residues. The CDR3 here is CSARTRGESPLHF. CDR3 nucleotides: TGCAGTGCCCGAACAAGGGGGGAGTCACCCCTCCACTTT.

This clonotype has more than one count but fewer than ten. The CDR3 bases are TGTGCTAGTGGTTCCCCGTCCGGGACTCCATACACAGATACGCAGTATTTT. This encodes CASGSPSGTPYTDTQYF. The chain has TRBV12-5 and TRBJ2-3; weak D call: TRBD2 (6 bases). Germline loops: CDR1 LGHNT, CDR2 FRNRAP. The length of the CDR3 is 17 residues. Trimming stripped 4 bases from V and 2 bases from J, with 19 bases between.